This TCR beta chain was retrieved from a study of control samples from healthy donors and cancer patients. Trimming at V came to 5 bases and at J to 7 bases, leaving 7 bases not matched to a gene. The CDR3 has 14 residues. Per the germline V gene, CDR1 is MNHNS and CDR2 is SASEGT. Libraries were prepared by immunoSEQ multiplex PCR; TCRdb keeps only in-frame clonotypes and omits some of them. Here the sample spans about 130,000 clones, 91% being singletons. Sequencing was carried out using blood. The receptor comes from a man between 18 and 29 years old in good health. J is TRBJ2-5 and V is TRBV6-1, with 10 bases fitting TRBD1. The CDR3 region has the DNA TGTGCCAGCAGTTTCCAAGGGACAGGGGTGACCCAGTACTTC. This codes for CASSFQGTGVTQYF.